The 14 T cell receptor beta chains given below trace back to one sample, sequenced in a study of shared clonotypes between healthy human individuals. Sequencing was performed with immunoSEQ multiplex PCR; in TCRdb, only in-frame clones are kept and a portion is missing. The sample has roughly 640,000 clones, roughly 97% seen once; the top ten hold approximately 0.057%. Sequences were obtained from naive CD4+ T cells sorted from blood. As for subset: CD45RA+ positively selected. The receptor set was obtained from a woman in her 30s in good health.

V and J are TRBV7-8 and TRBJ2-2; 10 bases line up with TRBD1. CDR3 size: 17 residues. The germline CDR1 and CDR2 sequences are SGHVS and FQNEAQ. J gave up 6 bases and V 5 bases, and 12 bases lay outside the gene matches. The chain's CDR3 is CASSPRTGTGEAGELFF. In DNA, the CDR3 is TGTGCCAGCAGCCCCCGAACCGGGACAGGGGAGGCCGGGGAGCTGTTTTTT. The full variable domain, in which reference TRBV7-8 and TRBJ2-2 provide the parts outside the CDR3, is GAGVSQSPRYKVAKRGQDVALRCDPISGHVSLFWYQQALGQGPEFLTYFQNEAQLDKSGLPSDRFFAERPEGSVSTLKIQRTQQEDSAVYLCASSPRTGTGEAGELFFGEGSRLTVL.

The chain employs TRBV7-8 and TRBJ2-1; D gene unclear. The germline gives CDR1 SGHVS, CDR2 FQNEAQ. Trimming took off 5 bases at V and 0 bases at J, with 2 bases between the two ends. The CDR3 has 12 residues. CDR3 sequence reads: CASSPSYNEQFF. CDR3 nucleotide sequence: TGTGCCAGCAGCCCCTCCTACAATGAGCAGTTCTTC.

The rearrangement uses TRBV2 and TRBJ2-2, with a weak D call TRBD2 (5 bases). The V end lost 5 bases, the J end lost 6 bases, and 16 bases lay between the germline ends. The CDR3 spans 15 residues. The germline V gene has CDR1 SNHLY and CDR2 FYNNEI. This CDR3 reads CASSPTGYVAGELFF. DNA for the CDR3: TGTGCCAGCAGTCCCACGGGGTATGTTGCCGGGGAGCTGTTTTTT.

The chain uses TRBV5-1 and TRBJ2-3; D is unresolved. V lost 3 bases and J 1 base, leaving 9 bases between the germline ends. In germline, CDR1 is SGHRS, CDR2 YFSETQ. There are 14 residues in the CDR3. CDR3 amino acids: CASSSIEGTDTQYF. CDR3 nucleotide sequence: TGCGCCAGCAGCTCGATAGAGGGCACAGATACGCAGTATTTT.

The chain recombines TRBV9 with TRBJ1-5; a weak D match, TRBD1 (5 bases). Trimming removed 0 bases at V and 11 bases at J, with 15 bases between. CDR1 is SGDLS and CDR2 is YYNGEE in the germline V gene. The CDR3 is 14 residues long. As DNA, the CDR3 is TGTGCCAGCAGCGTAGGGGGGGACCTATCGACCCAGCATTTT. Protein: CASSVGGDLSTQHF. The whole variable domain, filled in from reference TRBV9 and TRBJ1-5, reads DSGVTQTPKHLITATGQRVTLRCSPRSGDLSVYWYQQSLDQGLQFLIQYYNGEERAKGNILERFSAQQFPDLHSELNLSSLELGDSALYFCASSVGGDLSTQHFGDGTRLSIL.

The chain has TRBV6-1 and TRBJ2-7; D may be TRBD1 (5 bases). Looked up from germline, CDR1 is MNHNS and CDR2 is SASEGT. The CDR3 has 13 amino acids. Trimming removed 4 bases from V and 3 bases from J, with 10 bases in between. CDR3 amino acids: CASSGGLFYEQYF. CDR3 in DNA: TGTGCCAGCAGTGGGGGCCTTTTCTACGAGCAGTACTTC.

The chain carries TRBV21-1 and TRBJ1-5. TRBV21-1 is termed a pseudogene. The CDR3 is made up of 14 amino acids. Here the CDR3 reads CASSKARGPQPQHF. CDR3 coding DNA: TGTGCCAGCAGCAAAGCGCGGGGACCTCAGCCCCAGCATTTT.

This clone came up once. This rearrangement joins TRBV19 to TRBJ2-5; 10 bases map to TRBD1. The CDR3 contains 14 residues. Germline CDR1 reads LNHDA; CDR2 reads SQIVND (reference sequence). The J segment lost 5 bases and the V segment lost 4 bases, leaving 4 bases of the junction unmatched. The CDR3 DNA sequence: TGTGCCAGTAGTAGGGGACAGGGGATGGAGACCCAGTACTTC. It translates to CASSRGQGMETQYF. Full variable domain (outside the CDR3, taken from reference TRBV19 and TRBJ2-5): DGGITQSPKYLFRKEGQNVTLSCEQNLNHDAMYWYRQDPGQGLRLIYYSQIVNDFQKGDIAEGYSVSREKKESFPLTVTSAQKNPTAFYLCASSRGQGMETQYFGPGTRLLVL.

V and J are TRBV5-4 and TRBJ2-1, with a tentative D call TRBD1 (7 bases). CDR3 length: 15 residues. V shed 4 bases and J shed 8 bases, with 19 bases lying between them. The germline gives CDR1 SGHNT, CDR2 YYREEE (reference sequence). The CDR3: CASSPSGGRSHEQFF. CDR3 nucleotides: TGTGCCAGCAGCCCGTCAGGGGGGCGTAGCCATGAGCAGTTCTTC.

The rearrangement links TRBV7-9 to TRBJ2-1; D is ambiguous. The CDR3 has 13 residues. V was shortened by 1 base and J by 5 bases, with 6 bases between the two germline ends. CDR1 is SEHNR and CDR2 is FQNEAQ in the germline V gene (reference sequence). The DNA of the CDR3 is TGTGCCAGCAGCTTAGACTATGACAATGAGCAGTTCTTC. It is translated as CASSLDYDNEQFF.

V is TRBV19 and J is TRBJ2-3; D is unclear. Trimming took 5 bases from V and 1 from J, leaving 7 bases between them. This CDR3 spans 13 amino acids. Germline V gene lookup returns CDR1 LNHDA and CDR2 SQIVND (reference sequence). CDR3 in amino acids: CASSPGGTDTQYF. CDR3 in DNA: TGTGCCAGTAGTCCGGGCGGCACAGATACGCAGTATTTT.

V and J are TRBV2 and TRBJ1-1, with D uncertain. Deletions cut 4 bases from V and 6 bases from J, with 9 bases between. CDR1 is SNHLY and CDR2 is FYNNEI in the germline V gene. The CDR3 is 12 residues long. This CDR3 is CASSATPPEAFF. For the CDR3, the DNA is TGTGCCAGCAGTGCTACCCCCCCTGAAGCTTTCTTT.

This clone was seen a few times. The gene calls are TRBV18 and TRBJ1-2; 10 positions agree with TRBD1. V trimming: 1 base; J trimming: 5 bases; junction bases outside the gene matches: 1. From germline, CDR1 is KGHSH and CDR2 LQKENI. This CDR3 region has 14 residues. The CDR3 loop is CASSPQGQGYGYTF. The CDR3 bases are TGTGCCAGCTCACCACAGGGACAGGGGTATGGCTACACCTTC. Full variable domain (missing parts from reference TRBV18 and TRBJ1-2): NAGVMQNPRHLVRRRGQEARLRCSPMKGHSHVYWYRQLPEEGLKFMVYLQKENIIDESGMPKERFSAEFPKEGPSILRIQQVVRGDSAAYFCASSPQGQGYGYTFGSGTRLTVV.

The J gene is TRBJ2-7, the V gene TRBV7-6, with 14 bases fitting TRBD2. The CDR3 totals 15 residues. V shed 5 bases, J shed 6 bases, and the junction held 6 bases outside the gene matches. Germline CDR1 is SGHVS and CDR2 is FNYEAQ. The CDR3 here is CASSSGLAGGLEQYF. The CDR3 DNA sequence: TGTGCCAGCAGCAGCGGACTAGCGGGAGGCCTCGAGCAGTACTTC.